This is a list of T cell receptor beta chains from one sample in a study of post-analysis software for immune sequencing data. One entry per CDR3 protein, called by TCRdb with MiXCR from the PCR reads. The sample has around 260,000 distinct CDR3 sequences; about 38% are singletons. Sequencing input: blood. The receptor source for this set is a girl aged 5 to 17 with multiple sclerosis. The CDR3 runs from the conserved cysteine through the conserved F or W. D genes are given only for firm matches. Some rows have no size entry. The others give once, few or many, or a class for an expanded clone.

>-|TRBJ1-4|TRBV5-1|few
CASSLNQGVNEKLFF
TGCGCCAGCAGCTTGAACCAGGGAGTTAATGAAAAACTGTTTTTT
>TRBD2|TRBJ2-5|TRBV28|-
CASSLVWAGLAGGRQETQYF
TGTGCCAGCAGTTTGGTCTGGGCGGGACTAGCGGGAGGCCGCCAAGAGACCCAGTACTTC
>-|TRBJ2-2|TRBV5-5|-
CASSLGATRVRTGELFF
TGTGCCAGCAGCTTGGGCGCCACCAGGGTACGGACCGGGGAGCTGTTTTTT
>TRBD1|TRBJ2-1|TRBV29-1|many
CSVEFGTGAGYEQFF
TGCAGCGTTGAATTCGGGACAGGGGCAGGTTATGAGCAGTTCTTC
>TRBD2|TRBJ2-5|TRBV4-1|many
CASSPVGAGGKETQYF
TGCGCCAGCAGCCCGGTCGGGGCGGGGGGGAAAGAGACCCAGTACTTC
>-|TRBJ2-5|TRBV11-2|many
CASTLMGFQETQYF
TGTGCCAGCACCCTTATGGGGTTCCAAGAGACCCAGTACTTC
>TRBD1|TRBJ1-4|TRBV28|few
CASIDRGSTNEKLFF
TGTGCCAGCATCGACAGGGGGTCAACTAATGAAAAACTGTTTTTT
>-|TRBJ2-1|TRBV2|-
CASSEVVAGRVF
TGTGCCAGCAGTGAAGTGGTCGCAGGGCGGGTCTTC
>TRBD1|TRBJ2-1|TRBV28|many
CASSPDFGQGMAGEQFF
TGTGCCAGCAGTCCAGACTTCGGACAGGGGATGGCGGGGGAGCAGTTCTTC
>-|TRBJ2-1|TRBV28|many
CASSFKNEQFF
TGTGCCAGCAGTTTCAAAAATGAGCAGTTCTTC
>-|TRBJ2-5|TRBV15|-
CATSRDRPGQGQETQYF
TGTGCCACCAGCAGAGACCGGCCTGGGCAGGGGCAGGAGACCCAGTACTTC
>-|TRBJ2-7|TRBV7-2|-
CASSLNTGSPYEQYF
TGTGCCAGCAGCCTCAATACAGGGAGTCCCTACGAGCAGTACTTC
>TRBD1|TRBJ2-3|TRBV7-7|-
CASSPGQGLGTDTQYF
TGTGCTAGCAGCCCGGGACAGGGTTTGGGCACAGATACGCAGTATTTT
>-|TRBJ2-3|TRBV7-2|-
CASSPRVGTDAQYF
TGTGCCAGCAGCCCCCGGGTAGGAACAGATGCGCAGTATTTT
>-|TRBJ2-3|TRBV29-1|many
CSVEGTLTDTQYF
TGCAGCGTTGAGGGGACTTTAACAGATACGCAGTATTTT
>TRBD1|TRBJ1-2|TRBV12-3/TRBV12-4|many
CASSKGTGRGYTF
TGTGCCAGCAGTAAAGGGACAGGGAGAGGCTACACCTTC
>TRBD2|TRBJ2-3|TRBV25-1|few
CASSAPWDYLAADTQYF
TGTGCCAGCAGTGCCCCCTGGGACTACCTGGCGGCAGATACGCAGTATTTT
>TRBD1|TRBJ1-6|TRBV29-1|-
CSVGEGTGDSPLHF
TGCAGCGTTGGAGAGGGGACAGGGGATTCACCCCTCCACTTT
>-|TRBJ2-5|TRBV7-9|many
CASSLALRDMGTQYF
TGTGCCAGCAGCTTAGCGCTGCGGGACATGGGGACCCAGTACTTC
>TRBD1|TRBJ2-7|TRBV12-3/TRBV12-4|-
CASSFMGQSSYEQYF
TGTGCCAGCAGTTTTATGGGACAGAGTAGCTACGAGCAGTACTTC
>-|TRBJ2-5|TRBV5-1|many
CASSEGLSQETQYF
TGCGCCAGCAGCGAGGGACTTTCTCAAGAGACCCAGTACTTC
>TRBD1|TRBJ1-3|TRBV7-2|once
CASSLAPLDRAIWSGNTIYF
TGTGCCAGCAGCTTAGCACCTTTAGACAGGGCGATTTGGTCTGGAAACACCATATATTTT
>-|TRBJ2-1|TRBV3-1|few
CASSQGAANEQFF
TGTGCCAGCAGCCAAGGAGCTGCGAATGAGCAGTTCTTC
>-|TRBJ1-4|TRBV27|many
CASSSQLSNEKLFF
TGTGCCAGCAGTTCACAGCTATCAAATGAAAAACTGTTTTTT
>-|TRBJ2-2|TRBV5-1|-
CASSQSASNTGELFF
TGCGCCAGCAGTCAGAGTGCCTCGAACACCGGGGAGCTGTTTTTT
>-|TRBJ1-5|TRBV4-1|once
CASSHTGKRRPQHF
TGCGCCAGCAGCCATACAGGGAAACGACGGCCCCAGCATTTT
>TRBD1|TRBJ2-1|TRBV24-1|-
CATRDFHTGDEQFF
TGTGCCACCAGAGATTTCCACACAGGGGATGAGCAGTTCTTC
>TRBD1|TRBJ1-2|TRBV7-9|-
CASSPWAGGSYGYTF
TGTGCCAGCAGCCCCTGGGCAGGGGGCTCCTATGGCTACACCTTC
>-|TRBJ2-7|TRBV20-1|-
CSALSPGLGDYEQYF
TGCAGTGCCTTGAGTCCCGGATTAGGCGACTACGAGCAGTACTTC
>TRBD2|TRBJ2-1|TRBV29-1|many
CSVPSGGGGDEQFF
TGCAGCGTCCCTAGCGGGGGGGGAGGCGATGAGCAGTTCTTC
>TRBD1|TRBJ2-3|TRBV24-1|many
CATSDTTGDPADTQYF
TGTGCCACCAGTGATACGACAGGGGATCCTGCAGATACGCAGTATTTT
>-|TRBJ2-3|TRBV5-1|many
CASTRQDSTDTQYF
TGCGCCAGCACCCGACAGGATAGCACAGATACGCAGTATTTT
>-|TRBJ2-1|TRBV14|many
CASSHRQGRVEQFF
TGTGCCAGCAGCCACCGACAGGGGAGGGTTGAGCAGTTCTTC
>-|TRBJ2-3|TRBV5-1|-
CASRFSGTDTQYF
TGCGCCAGCAGGTTCTCGGGCACAGATACGCAGTATTTT
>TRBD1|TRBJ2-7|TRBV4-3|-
CASSKTGTGHYEQYF
TGCGCCAGTAGCAAGACCGGGACAGGGCACTACGAGCAGTACTTC
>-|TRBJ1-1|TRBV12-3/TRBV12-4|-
CASMVLSNTEAFF
TGTGCCAGCATGGTTCTATCGAACACTGAAGCTTTCTTT
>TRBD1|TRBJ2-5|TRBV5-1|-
CAGSWGTGEETQYF
TGCGCCGGCAGCTGGGGAACAGGGGAAGAGACCCAGTACTTC
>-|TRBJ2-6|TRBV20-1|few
CSARGRHSGANVLTF
TGCAGTGCTAGGGGACGGCACTCTGGGGCCAACGTCCTGACTTTC
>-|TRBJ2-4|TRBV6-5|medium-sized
CATGSGAGDLAKNIQYF
TGTGCCACCGGGTCAGGGGCCGGTGATTTAGCCAAAAACATTCAGTACTTC
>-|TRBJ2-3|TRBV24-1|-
CATSDGGHHTDTQYF
TGTGCCACCAGTGATGGGGGACACCACACAGATACGCAGTATTTT
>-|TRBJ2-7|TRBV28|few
CASAPGGGYEQYF
TGTGCCAGCGCCCCCGGAGGGGGCTACGAGCAGTACTTC
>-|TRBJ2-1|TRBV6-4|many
CASSLGPFNEQFF
TGTGCCAGCAGTCTGGGACCGTTCAATGAGCAGTTCTTC
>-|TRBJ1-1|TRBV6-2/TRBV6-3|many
CASTRGGLNTEAFF
TGTGCCAGCACCCGGGGAGGTTTGAACACTGAAGCTTTCTTT